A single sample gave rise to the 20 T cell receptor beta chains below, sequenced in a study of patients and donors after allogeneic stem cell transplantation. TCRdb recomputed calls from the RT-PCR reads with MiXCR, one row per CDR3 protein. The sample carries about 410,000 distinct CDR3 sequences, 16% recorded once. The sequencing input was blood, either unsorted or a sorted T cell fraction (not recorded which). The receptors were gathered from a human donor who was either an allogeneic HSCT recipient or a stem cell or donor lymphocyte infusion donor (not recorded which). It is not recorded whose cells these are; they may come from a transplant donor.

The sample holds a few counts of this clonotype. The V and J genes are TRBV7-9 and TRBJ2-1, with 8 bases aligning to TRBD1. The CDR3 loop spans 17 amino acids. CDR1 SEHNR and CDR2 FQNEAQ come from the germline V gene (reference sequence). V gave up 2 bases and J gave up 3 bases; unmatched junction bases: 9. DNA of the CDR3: TGTGCCAGCAGCTTATGGTCTGGGACAGGCCTCTACAATGAGCAGTTCTTC. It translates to CASSLWSGTGLYNEQFF.

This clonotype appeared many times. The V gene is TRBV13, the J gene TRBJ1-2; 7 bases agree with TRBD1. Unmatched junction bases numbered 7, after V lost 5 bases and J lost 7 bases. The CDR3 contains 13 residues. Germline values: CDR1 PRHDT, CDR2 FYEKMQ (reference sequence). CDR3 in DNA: TGTGCCAGCAGCCTCCGGGACAGAGGTGGCTACACCTTC. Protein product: CASSLRDRGGYTF.

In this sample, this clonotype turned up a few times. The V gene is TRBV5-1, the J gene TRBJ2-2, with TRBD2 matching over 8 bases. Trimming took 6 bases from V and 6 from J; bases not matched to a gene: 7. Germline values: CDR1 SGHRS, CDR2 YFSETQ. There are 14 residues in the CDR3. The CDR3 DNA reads TGCGCCAGCACCTTACTAGCGGACGCCGGGGAGCTGTTTTTT. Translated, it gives CASTLLADAGELFF.

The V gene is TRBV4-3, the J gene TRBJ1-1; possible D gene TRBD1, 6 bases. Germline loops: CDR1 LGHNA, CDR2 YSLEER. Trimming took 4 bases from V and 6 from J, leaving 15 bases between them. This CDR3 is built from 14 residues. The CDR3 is CASSLLGQPAEAFF. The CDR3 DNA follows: TGCGCCAGCAGCCTGCTGGGACAACCCGCTGAAGCTTTCTTT.

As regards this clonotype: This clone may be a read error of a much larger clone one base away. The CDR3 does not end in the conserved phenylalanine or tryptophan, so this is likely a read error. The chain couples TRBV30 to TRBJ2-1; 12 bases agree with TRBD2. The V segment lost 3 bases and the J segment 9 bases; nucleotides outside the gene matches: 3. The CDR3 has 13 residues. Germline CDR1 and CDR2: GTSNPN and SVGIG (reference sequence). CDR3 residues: CAWRTSGRIEQFL. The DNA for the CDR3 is TGTGCCTGGAGAACTAGCGGGAGGATTGAGCAGTTCCTC.

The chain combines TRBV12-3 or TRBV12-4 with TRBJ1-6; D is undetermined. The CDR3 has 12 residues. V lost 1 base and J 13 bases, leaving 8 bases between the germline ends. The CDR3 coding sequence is TGTGCCAGCAGTTTAGTGGCTAGGCCCCTCCACTTT. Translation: CASSLVARPLHF.

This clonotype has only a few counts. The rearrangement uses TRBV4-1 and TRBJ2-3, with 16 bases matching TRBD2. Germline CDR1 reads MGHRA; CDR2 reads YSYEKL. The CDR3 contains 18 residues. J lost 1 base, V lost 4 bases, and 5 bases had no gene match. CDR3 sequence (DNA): TGCGCCAGCAGCCCCCAGGGACTAGCGGGAGGGCGCACAGATACGCAGTATTTT. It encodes CASSPQGLAGGRTDTQYF.

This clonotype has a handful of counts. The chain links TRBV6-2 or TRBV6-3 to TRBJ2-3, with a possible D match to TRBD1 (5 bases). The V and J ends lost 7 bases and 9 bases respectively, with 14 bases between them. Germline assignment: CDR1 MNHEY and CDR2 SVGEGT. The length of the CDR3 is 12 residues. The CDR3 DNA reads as TGTGCCAGCACCCTTCGTGGGGCAACGCAGTATTTT. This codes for CASTLRGATQYF.

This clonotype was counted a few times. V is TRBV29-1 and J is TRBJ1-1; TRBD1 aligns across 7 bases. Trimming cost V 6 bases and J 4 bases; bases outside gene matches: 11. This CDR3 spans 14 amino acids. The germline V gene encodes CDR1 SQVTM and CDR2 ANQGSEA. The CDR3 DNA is TGCAGCGTCGCACCGAGGGGGCGCAGCACTGAAGCTTTCTTT. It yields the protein CSVAPRGRSTEAFF.

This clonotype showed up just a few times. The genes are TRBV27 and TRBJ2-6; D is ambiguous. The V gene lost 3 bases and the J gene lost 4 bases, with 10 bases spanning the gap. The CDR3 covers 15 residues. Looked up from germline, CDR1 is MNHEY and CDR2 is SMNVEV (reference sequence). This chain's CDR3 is CASSLVAEGANVLTF. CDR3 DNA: TGTGCCAGCAGTTTGGTTGCGGAGGGGGCCAACGTCCTGACTTTC.

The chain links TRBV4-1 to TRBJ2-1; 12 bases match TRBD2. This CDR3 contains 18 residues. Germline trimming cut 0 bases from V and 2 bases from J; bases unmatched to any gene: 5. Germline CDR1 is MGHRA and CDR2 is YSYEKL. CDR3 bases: TGCGCCAGCAGCCAAGAACGGTCTAGCGGGAGGGCCTACAATGAGCAGTTCTTC. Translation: CASSQERSSGRAYNEQFF.

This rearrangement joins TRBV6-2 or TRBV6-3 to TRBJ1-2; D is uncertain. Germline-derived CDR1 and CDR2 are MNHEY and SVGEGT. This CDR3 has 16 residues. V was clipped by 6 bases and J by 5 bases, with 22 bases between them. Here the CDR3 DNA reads TGTGCCAGCAGAGACCAGACCGGGGATATAGGGTATGGCTACACCTTC. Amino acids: CASRDQTGDIGYGYTF.

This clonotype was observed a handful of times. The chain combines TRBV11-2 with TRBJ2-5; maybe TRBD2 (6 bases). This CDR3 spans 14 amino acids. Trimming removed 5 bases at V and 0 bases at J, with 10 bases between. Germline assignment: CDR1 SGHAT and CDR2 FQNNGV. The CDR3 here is CASSGRIYQETQYF. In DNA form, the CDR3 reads TGTGCCAGCAGCGGGAGGATCTACCAAGAGACCCAGTACTTC.

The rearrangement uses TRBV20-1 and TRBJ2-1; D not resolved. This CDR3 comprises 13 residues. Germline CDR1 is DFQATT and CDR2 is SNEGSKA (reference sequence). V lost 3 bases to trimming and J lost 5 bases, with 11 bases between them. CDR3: CSASRPEHNEQFF. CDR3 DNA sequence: TGCAGTGCTAGCCGACCTGAGCACAATGAGCAGTTCTTC.

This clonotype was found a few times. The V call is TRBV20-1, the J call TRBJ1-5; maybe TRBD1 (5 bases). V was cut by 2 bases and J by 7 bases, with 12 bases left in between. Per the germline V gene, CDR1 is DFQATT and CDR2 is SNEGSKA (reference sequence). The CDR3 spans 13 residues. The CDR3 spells CSARRGGDQPQHF. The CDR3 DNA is TGCAGTGCTAGAAGGGGCGGGGACCAGCCCCAGCATTTT.

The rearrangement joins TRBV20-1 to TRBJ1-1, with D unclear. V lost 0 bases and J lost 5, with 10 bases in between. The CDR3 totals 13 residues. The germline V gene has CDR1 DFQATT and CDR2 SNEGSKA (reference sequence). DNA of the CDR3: TGCAGTGCTAGAGAGGAGATCTATACTGAAGCTTTCTTT. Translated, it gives CSAREEIYTEAFF.

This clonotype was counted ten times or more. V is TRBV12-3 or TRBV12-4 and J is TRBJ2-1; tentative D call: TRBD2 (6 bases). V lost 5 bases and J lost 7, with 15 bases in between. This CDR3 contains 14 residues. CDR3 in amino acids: CASSQGGERNEQFF. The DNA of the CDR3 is TGTGCCAGCAGTCAGGGCGGGGAAAGGAATGAGCAGTTCTTC.

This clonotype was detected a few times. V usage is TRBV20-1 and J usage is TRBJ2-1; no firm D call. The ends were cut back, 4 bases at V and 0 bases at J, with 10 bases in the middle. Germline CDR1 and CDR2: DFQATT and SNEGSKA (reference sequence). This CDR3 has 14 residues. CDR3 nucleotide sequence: TGCAGTGCTACCCCTCCGAGCTCCTACAATGAGCAGTTCTTC. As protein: CSATPPSSYNEQFF.

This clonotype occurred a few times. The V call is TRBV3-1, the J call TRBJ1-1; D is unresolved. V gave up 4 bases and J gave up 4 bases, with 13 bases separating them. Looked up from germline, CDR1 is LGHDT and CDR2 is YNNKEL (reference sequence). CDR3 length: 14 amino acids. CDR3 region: CASSPQLGGTEAFF. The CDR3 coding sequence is TGTGCCAGCAGCCCGCAGCTGGGTGGCACTGAAGCTTTCTTT.

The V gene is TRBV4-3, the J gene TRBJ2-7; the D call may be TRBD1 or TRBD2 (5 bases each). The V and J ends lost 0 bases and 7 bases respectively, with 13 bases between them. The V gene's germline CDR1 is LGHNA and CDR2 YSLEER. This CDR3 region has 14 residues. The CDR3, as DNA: TGCGCCAGCAGCCAAGAACTGCGCTGGGGGGAGCAGTACTTC. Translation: CASSQELRWGEQYF.